The 10 T cell receptor beta chains below were found in one sample sequenced in a study of blood T cell repertoires in COVID-19. The method was immunoSEQ multiplex PCR; TCRdb's version includes in-frame clones alone and lacks a portion of them. The sample records roughly 230,000 clones, 88% being singletons. Sequenced input: peripheral blood. The source of these receptors is a man in his 70s with acute or convalescent COVID-19.

In its sample, this clone was seen once. The chain combines TRBV5-6 with TRBJ1-1; a weak D match, TRBD1 (6 bases). CDR1 is SGHDT, CDR2 YYEEEE, per germline. The V and J ends lost 3 bases and 3 bases respectively, with 9 bases between them. This CDR3 has 13 amino acids. Here the CDR3 reads CASSYAGDTEAFF. The CDR3 coding sequence is TGTGCCAGCAGCTATGCAGGGGACACTGAAGCTTTCTTT.

The chain joins TRBV2 to TRBJ1-5, with a tentative D call TRBD1 (5 bases). Trimming shortened V by 4 bases and J by 4 bases, and 11 bases separated the two germline ends. Germline CDR1 reads SNHLY; CDR2 reads FYNNEI. The length of the CDR3 is 14 residues. The CDR3 DNA reads TGTGCCAGCAGTGCTGCAGGGATTAATCAGCCCCAGCATTTT. Amino acid sequence: CASSAAGINQPQHF.

This chain links TRBV30 with TRBJ1-1; D not certain. CDR3 length: 11 residues. CDR1 is GTSNPN, CDR2 SVGIG, per germline (reference sequence). V was clipped by 2 bases and J by 3 bases, with 4 bases between them. CDR3 DNA: TGTGCCTGGAGTATCGACACTGAAGCTTTCTTT. This sequence encodes CAWSIDTEAFF.

The chain recombines TRBV7-2 with TRBJ2-5, with D unclear. The CDR3 length is 13 residues. V lost 1 base and J 5 bases, leaving 8 bases between the germline ends. CDR1 is SGHTA, CDR2 FQGNSA, per germline. In DNA, the CDR3 is TGTGCCAGCAGCTTAGGAGAACGCGAGACCCAGTACTTC. Its translation is CASSLGERETQYF.

The chain employs TRBV10-3 and TRBJ1-5; D is possibly TRBD1 (6 bases). Per the germline V gene, CDR1 is ENHRY and CDR2 is SYGVKD. V was shortened by 10 bases and J by 0 bases, with 13 bases between the two germline ends. The CDR3 is 14 amino acids. This CDR3 is CATQKQGSNQPQHF. As DNA, the CDR3 is TGTGCCACCCAGAAACAGGGTAGCAATCAGCCCCAGCATTTT.

V usage is TRBV7-2 and J usage is TRBJ1-5, with 8 bases matching TRBD1. The V segment lost 1 base and the J segment 7 bases; nucleotides outside the gene matches: 6. Germline values: CDR1 SGHTA, CDR2 FQGNSA. The CDR3 runs 15 residues. The CDR3 here is CASSLGTGRGQPQHF. The CDR3 DNA reads TGTGCCAGCAGCTTAGGGACAGGGAGGGGACAGCCCCAGCATTTT.

This clone was seen only once. The rearrangement uses TRBV20-1 and TRBJ2-3; 7 bases are a match to TRBD1. CDR3 length: 11 amino acids. The V and J ends lost 4 bases and 8 bases, in that order; junction bases with no gene match: 3. Germline values: CDR1 DFQATT, CDR2 SNEGSKA (reference sequence). The CDR3 DNA follows: TGCAGTGCTACGACAGGGAGTACGCAGTATTTT. It codes for CSATTGSTQYF.

The J gene is TRBJ2-7, the V gene TRBV28, with 11 bases matching TRBD2. CDR3 length: 15 amino acids. The germline V gene has CDR1 MDHEN and CDR2 SYDVKM. V lost 5 bases, J lost 5 bases, and 8 bases stayed unmatched. The CDR3 DNA reads as TGTGCCAGCAGTCGGGCTAGCGGGAGGAATAACGAGCAGTACTTC. Translating it yields CASSRASGRNNEQYF.

This rearrangement joins TRBV6-5 to TRBJ2-3; TRBD2 aligns across 8 bases. The trim removed 2 bases at V and 3 bases at J, leaving 4 bases unmatched. Germline assignment: CDR1 MNHEY and CDR2 SVGAGI. This CDR3 is 15 amino acids long. The CDR3 DNA is TGTGCCAGCAGTTACGTTAGCGGGAAAACAGATACGCAGTATTTT. Its protein is CASSYVSGKTDTQYF.

The V call is TRBV11-2, the J call TRBJ2-3; 7 bases are shared with TRBD1. CDR1 is SGHAT, CDR2 FQNNGV, per germline. The CDR3 length is 16 residues. After removal of 3 bases from V and 2 bases from J, the junction contained 8 bases not matched to a gene. The CDR3 region is CASSFTPGQTTDTQYF. The CDR3 DNA is TGTGCCAGCAGCTTCACTCCGGGACAGACCACAGATACGCAGTATTTT. Using reference TRBV11-2 and TRBJ2-3 for the parts outside the CDR3, the full variable domain is EAGVAQSPRYKIIEKRQSVAFWCNPISGHATLYWYQQILGQGPKLLIQFQNNGVVDDSQLPKDRFSAERLKGVDSTLKIQPAKLEDSAVYLCASSFTPGQTTDTQYFGPGTRLTVL.